This T cell receptor beta chain came from a study of T-cell reconstitution after alpha-beta-depleted transplantation in children. Unique molecular identifiers tagged the TCRbeta library. TCRdb ran MiXCR on the PCR reads and lists one entry per CDR3 protein. The table lists about 58,000 distinct CDR3 sequences, approximately 43% of them singletons. V was clipped by 4 bases and J by 8 bases; unmatched bases: 6. The CDR3 contains 13 residues. Germline CDR1 is DFQATT and CDR2 is SNEGSKA (reference sequence). The chain links TRBV20-1 to TRBJ2-1; 9 bases are a match to TRBD1. This clonotype was sampled from a male patient younger than 18 who had a stem cell transplant for acute lymphoblastic leukemia, so the T cells may come from the graft donor. The sequenced sample was PBMCs, mostly from graft donor cells, obtained 360 days after TCRalphabeta/CD19-depleted stem cell transplant. DNA of the CDR3: TGCAGTGCTACGGGACAGGGAGGGGATGAGCAGTTCTTC. Protein product: CSATGQGGDEQFF.